This T cell receptor beta chain is drawn from a study of cytotoxic CD8 clonotypes in ibrutinib-treated CLL. Across the study: A median about 11 months of treatment, range 6 to 36, preceded the collection of response samples. Points from the study as a whole: Public clonotypes, rarely seen, contracted or held steady on treatment. Against age-matched healthy donors, baseline clonality ran higher and tracked circulating CD8+ T-cell counts.

Germline CDR1 SGHTA, CDR2 FQGTGA. The CDR3 runs to 13 residues. The ends were cut back, 6 bases at V and 6 bases at J, with 11 bases in the middle. TCRdb's table, derived via immunoSEQ multiplex PCR, lists solely in-frame clones and lacks some. The sample includes roughly 42,000 clones, under 80% seen only once; the top ten take under 25%. A remark on this clone: The antigen is unknown.

The chain uses TRBV7-3 and TRBJ2-2; tentatively, D is TRBD1 or TRBD2 (5 bases each). The sequence derives from a human donor with chronic lymphocytic leukemia. Source: PBMCs, taken after 24 months of ibrutinib treatment. The CDR3 DNA reads TGTGCCAGCAGGGAGCAGGGACCCGGGGAGCTGTTTTTT. Translation gives CASREQGPGELFF.